The clone carrying this T cell receptor (beta chain) was seen more than once but under ten times. Its antigen is currently unknown. TCRdb used MiXCR to reprocess the 5' RACE reads, holding one entry per CDR3 protein. This sample has approximately 1.8 million distinct CDR3 sequences, with under 35% found just once. The data were taken from a study of identical twins. Findings and caveats of the study: Conclusions rested on cross-sectional statistics rather than following the same donors. The abundant beta clonotypes from cord blood had fewer insertions, and memory repertoires had none of this. Modeled out-of-frame TCR alpha sharing in monozygotic twins fell below observed levels.

Specimen: cord blood. This clonotype was sampled from a newborn girl in good health.

CDR3 protein: CASSQDAWEQFF. DNA for the CDR3: TGTGCCAGCAGCCAAGATGCGTGGGAGCAGTTCTTC. The gene calls are TRBV3-1 and TRBJ2-1, with D hard to call. CDR1 is LGHDT, CDR2 YNNKEL, per germline (reference sequence). V was shortened by 0 bases and J by 10 bases, with 7 bases between the two germline ends. The length of the CDR3 is 12 residues.